This T cell receptor (beta chain) was documented in a study of blood T cell repertoires in COVID-19. In the study overall: T cells, B-cell-depleted T cells, or PBMCs provided the cDNA or gDNA that served as material.

As processed by the authors: Nucleated cell counts were estimated from reference gene primer amplification. Measured with immunoSEQ multiplex PCR; TCRdb has only the in-frame clones, and not every one. V and J calls and clone size come straight from that table; D and trimming were deduced from the DNA. In the table there are some 150,000 clones, 82% of which are singletons. The V gene lost 8 bases and the J gene lost 7 bases, with 18 bases spanning the gap. CDR3 length: 15 amino acids. CDR1 MNHEY and CDR2 SVGAGI come from the germline V gene. Sequencing was carried out using peripheral blood. The rearrangement links TRBV6-5 to TRBJ1-6, with no clear D. This sequence was found in a woman in her seventies with acute or convalescent COVID-19. The CDR3 loop reads CASQASGGLNSPLHF. The CDR3 DNA reads TGTGCCAGCCAAGCTAGTGGTGGGTTGAATTCACCCCTCCACTTT.